What follows are 15 T cell receptor beta chains derived from one specimen sequenced in a study of blood T cells in healthy people across ages. Through a sample-barcoded 5' primer and a J-beta primer mix, a second PCR was run for about 6 to 12 cycles. TCRdb fed the 5' RACE reads into MiXCR, producing one record per CDR3 protein. The table lists around 800,000 distinct CDR3 sequences, around two fifths of them singletons. The sequenced material came from blood. The receptors here all came from a man in his sixties in good health.

CDR3 loop: CSARGREGSRLQYF. The CDR3 DNA follows: TGCAGTGCTAGAGGCAGGGAGGGGTCCAGGCTTCAGTACTTC. V is TRBV20-1 and J is TRBJ2-7, with TRBD2 matching over 7 bases. Trimming removed 1 base from V and 10 bases from J; junction bases left unmatched: 13. Germline V gene lookup returns CDR1 DFQATT and CDR2 SNEGSKA (reference sequence). There are 14 residues in the CDR3.

This clonotype was seen more than once but under ten times. This sequence joins TRBV25-1 and TRBJ2-5, with D possibly TRBD1 on 5 matching bases. Trimming pared 3 bases from V and 9 bases from J, leaving 17 bases between. CDR1 and CDR2 from the germline V gene are MGHDK and SYGVNS. The CDR3 extends over 14 amino acids. In DNA, the CDR3 is TGTGCCAGCAGTGATCCAAAACAGGATACTGCCCAGTACTTC. Amino acid sequence: CASSDPKQDTAQYF.

Regarding this clonotype: A much larger clone differs from this one at a single base, so this may be a read error. The chain joins TRBV7-2 to TRBJ2-1; 13 nucleotides match TRBD2. The DNA end lines up better with TRBJ2-7; the J call may be wrong. This CDR3 contains 15 residues. The V gene's germline CDR1 is SGHTA and CDR2 FQGNSA. CDR3 nucleotide sequence: TGTGCCAGCAGCTCACTAGCGGGGGGGCTCAATGAGCAGTACTTC. The encoded protein is CASSSLAGGLNEQYF.

The rearrangement links TRBV7-2 to TRBJ2-4, with D hard to call. With the DNA end fitting TRBJ2-7 better, the J assignment may be wrong. The V gene's germline CDR1 is SGHTA and CDR2 FQGNSA. This CDR3 is 15 amino acids long. CDR3 region: CASSPQSKEAYEQYF. CDR3 DNA sequence: TGTGCCAGCAGCCCCCAATCTAAAGAGGCCTACGAGCAGTACTTC.

The CDR3 protein is CASSQAGQGIWRYEQYF. The CDR3 DNA sequence: TGCGCCAGCAGCCAAGCGGGACAGGGAATCTGGCGATACGAGCAGTACTTC. This chain connects TRBV4-1 to TRBJ2-7; 9 nucleotides match TRBD1. V was clipped by 1 base and J by 4 bases; unmatched bases: 11. This CDR3 spans 17 amino acids. Germline assignment: CDR1 MGHRA and CDR2 YSYEKL.

The chain links TRBV18 to TRBJ2-5; D uncertain. The CDR3 totals 13 residues. V was trimmed by 2 bases and J by 1 base, leaving 5 bases between them. Germline V CDR1 and CDR2: KGHSH, LQKENI. The CDR3 region has the DNA TGTGCCAGCTCACCAACTTCCCAAGAGACCCAGTACTTC. Amino acids: CASSPTSQETQYF. Full variable domain (missing parts from reference TRBV18 and TRBJ2-5): NAGVMQNPRHLVRRRGQEARLRCSPMKGHSHVYWYRQLPEEGLKFMVYLQKENIIDESGMPKERFSAEFPKEGPSILRIQQVVRGDSAAYFCASSPTSQETQYFGPGTRLLVL.

V and J are TRBV6-1 and TRBJ2-7; 7 bases are a match to TRBD2. Looked up from germline, CDR1 is MNHNS and CDR2 is SASEGT. The CDR3 has 14 residues. The J segment lost 1 base and the V segment lost 6 bases, leaving 6 bases of the junction unmatched. CDR3 sequence (DNA): TGTGCCAGCAGGGATAGAGCGGGATCCTACGAGCAGTACTTC. Translating it yields CASRDRAGSYEQYF.

A few counts support this clonotype. J is TRBJ2-1 and V is TRBV9; TRBD2 might be the D (6 bases). Germline CDR1 and CDR2: SGDLS and YYNGEE. Trimming removed 6 bases from V and 4 bases from J, with 17 bases in between. This CDR3 contains 15 residues. CDR3 region: CASNRPGERYNEQFF. The CDR3 DNA is TGTGCCAGCAACCGCCCGGGGGAGCGATACAATGAGCAGTTCTTC.

The chain couples TRBV24-1 to TRBJ2-3; D gene uncertain. V was clipped by 3 bases and J by 10 bases, with 10 bases between them. CDR1 is KGHDR, CDR2 SFDVKD, per germline. The CDR3 covers 12 residues. The CDR3, as DNA: TGTGCCACCAGTGATGCCGAGCGTGCGCAGTATTTT. Its translation: CATSDAERAQYF.

The CDR3 sequence: CASSQDLLYGDKFF. CDR3 nucleotide sequence: TGCGCCAGCAGCCAAGATCTATTATACGGGGACAAGTTCTTC. The chain carries TRBV4-3 and TRBJ2-1; D is perhaps TRBD1 (6 bases). Germline V gene data show CDR1 as LGHNA and CDR2 as YSLEER. The germline V and J ends were trimmed by 0 bases and 14 bases, with 17 bases remaining between them. The CDR3 is 14 residues long.

This clonotype came up once. CDR3 DNA sequence: TGTGCCAGCAGCCAAGCCCGTTCTCCGGGACGCCTAGAGGATGAGCAGTTCTTC. As protein: CASSQARSPGRLEDEQFF. The chain combines TRBV14 with TRBJ2-1, with D perhaps TRBD1 or TRBD2 (5 bases each). Germline V lookup: CDR1 SGHDN, CDR2 FVKESK. CDR3 size: 18 residues. V lost 1 base to trimming and J lost 8 bases, with 24 bases between them.

This clonotype occurred a few times. The gene calls are TRBV6-2 or TRBV6-3 and TRBJ2-7, with 8 nucleotides matching TRBD1. V shed 5 bases, J shed 3 bases, and the junction held 9 bases outside the gene matches. CDR3 length: 15 amino acids. Germline values: CDR1 MNHEY, CDR2 SVGEGT. The CDR3 region has the DNA TGTGCCAGCAGTGGGCCGGGACAGGTGAACTACGAGCAGTACTTC. This codes for CASSGPGQVNYEQYF.

The chain employs TRBV15 and TRBJ1-6; weak D call: TRBD1 (5 bases). This CDR3 contains 14 residues. The germline CDR1 and CDR2 sequences are LNHNV and YYDKDF (reference sequence). V was shortened by 0 bases and J by 10 bases, with 10 bases between the two germline ends. DNA for the CDR3: TGTGCCACCAGCAGAGATGGGGGTTTCTCACCCCTCCACTTT. The encoded protein is CATSRDGGFSPLHF.

A remark on this clonotype: The germline gene is not matched at one end of the junction; a read error may be the cause. The chain combines TRBV25-1 with TRBJ2-4, with 7 nucleotides matching TRBD1. Germline V gene sequence: CDR1 MGHDK, CDR2 SYGVNS. This CDR3 spans 14 amino acids. DNA of the CDR3: TGTGCCAGCAGCCAAGGGGGCTCGCGTGACATTCAGGACTTC. As protein: CASSQGGSRDIQDF.

This clonotype appeared a few times. This chain's CDR3 is CASSLGWDRGSNEQFF. The CDR3 DNA follows: TGCGCCAGCAGCTTGGGTTGGGACAGGGGAAGTAATGAGCAGTTCTTC. The J gene is TRBJ2-1, the V gene TRBV5-1, with TRBD1 identical over 10 bases. J gave up 7 bases and V 0 bases, and 7 bases lay outside the gene matches. The CDR3 runs 16 residues. Germline-derived CDR1 and CDR2 are SGHRS and YFSETQ.